The following is a TCR beta chain sequence with its context. This table comes from immunoSEQ multiplex PCR, and its TCRdb copy is limited to in-frame clones, with some not included. This table holds around 30,000 clones, 90% found once. These data originate in a study of OX40 agonist ivuxolimab in advanced cancers. V lost 0 bases, J lost 5 bases, and 19 bases lay in between. The CDR3 spans 17 residues. Per the germline V gene, CDR1 is SEHNR and CDR2 is FQNEAQ (reference sequence). The receptor's source is an adult with an advanced solid tumor such as melanoma, head and neck, liver or kidney cancer. The sample was CD4+ or CD8+ T cells sorted from blood, taken in a trial of the OX40 agonist ivuxolimab. The gene calls are TRBV7-9 and TRBJ2-5; perhaps D is TRBD1 or TRBD2 (5 bases each). CDR3 region: CASSLADPGDLGETQYF. The CDR3 DNA sequence: TGTGCCAGCAGCTTAGCGGACCCCGGGGACCTTGGGGAGACCCAGTACTTC. Together with reference TRBV7-9 and TRBJ2-5, the CDR3 gives the full variable domain: DTGVSQNPRHKITKRGQNVTFRCDPISEHNRLYWYRQTLGQGPEFLTYFQNEAQLEKSRLLSDRFSAERPKGSFSTLEIQRTEQGDSAMYLCASSLADPGDLGETQYFGPGTRLLVL.